This T cell receptor beta chain is drawn from a study of CD8 T cells in ankylosing spondylitis. Whole-study findings and limits: Researchers reportedly found disease-linked clones significantly enriched in matched ankylosing spondylitis synovial fluid. What appeared characteristic of ankylosing spondylitis blood was a TCR beta motif of under 10 highly homologous variants. Clones that were linked to disease were CD8+ and were relatively rare in peripheral blood.

TCRdb re-analysed the 5' RACE reads in MiXCR, keeping a single row per CDR3 protein. The sample lists approximately 150,000 distinct CDR3 sequences, around 32% occurring once. CDR3 size: 14 residues. Trimming cost V 3 bases and J 9 bases, with 18 bases left between them. Germline V gene data show CDR1 as DFQATT and CDR2 as SNEGSKA (reference sequence). As concerns this clonotype: Antigen specificity is unknown.

J is TRBJ2-1 and V is TRBV20-1; D not resolved. This TCR was sampled from a male donor with ankylosing spondylitis. Material for sequencing was synovial fluid, either unsorted or a sorted T cell fraction (not recorded which). CDR3 sequence (DNA): TGCAGTGCTAGTCCCCTTTACCGATGGGGTGAGCAGTTCTTC. Translated: CSASPLYRWGEQFF.